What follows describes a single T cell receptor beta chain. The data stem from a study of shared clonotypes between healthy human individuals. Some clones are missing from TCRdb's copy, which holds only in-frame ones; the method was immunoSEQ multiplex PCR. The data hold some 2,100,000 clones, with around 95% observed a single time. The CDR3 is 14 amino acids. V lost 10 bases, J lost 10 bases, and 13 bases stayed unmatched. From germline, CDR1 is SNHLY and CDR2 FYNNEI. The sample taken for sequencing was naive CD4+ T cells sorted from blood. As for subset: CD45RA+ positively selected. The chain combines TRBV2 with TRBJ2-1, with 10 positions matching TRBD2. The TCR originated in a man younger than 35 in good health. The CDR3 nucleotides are TGTGCCACTAGAACCAGCGGGGGGGCCAGCGAGCAGTTCTTC. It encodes CATRTSGGASEQFF.